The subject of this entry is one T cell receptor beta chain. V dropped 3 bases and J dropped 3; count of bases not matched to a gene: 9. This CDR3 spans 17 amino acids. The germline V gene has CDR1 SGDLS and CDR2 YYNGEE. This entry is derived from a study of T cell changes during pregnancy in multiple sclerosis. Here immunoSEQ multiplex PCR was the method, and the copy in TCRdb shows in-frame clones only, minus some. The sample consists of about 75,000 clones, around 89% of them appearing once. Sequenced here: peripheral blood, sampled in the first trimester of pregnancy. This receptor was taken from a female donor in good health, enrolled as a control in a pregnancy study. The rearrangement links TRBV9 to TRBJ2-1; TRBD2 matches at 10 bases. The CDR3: CASSAGRSGGGYNEQFF. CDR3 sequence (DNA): TGTGCCAGCAGCGCCGGACGCAGCGGGGGGGGCTACAATGAGCAGTTCTTC.